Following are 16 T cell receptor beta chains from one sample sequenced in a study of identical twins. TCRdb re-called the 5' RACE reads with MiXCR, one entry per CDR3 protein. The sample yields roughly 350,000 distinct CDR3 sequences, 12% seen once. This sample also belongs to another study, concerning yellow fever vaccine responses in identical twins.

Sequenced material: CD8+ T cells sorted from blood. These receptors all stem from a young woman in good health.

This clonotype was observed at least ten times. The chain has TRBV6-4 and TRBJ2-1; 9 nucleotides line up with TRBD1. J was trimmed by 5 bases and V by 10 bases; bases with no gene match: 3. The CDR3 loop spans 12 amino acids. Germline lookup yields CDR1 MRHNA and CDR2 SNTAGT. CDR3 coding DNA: TGTGCCACCCGGACAGGGGACAATGAGCAGTTCTTC. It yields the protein CATRTGDNEQFF.

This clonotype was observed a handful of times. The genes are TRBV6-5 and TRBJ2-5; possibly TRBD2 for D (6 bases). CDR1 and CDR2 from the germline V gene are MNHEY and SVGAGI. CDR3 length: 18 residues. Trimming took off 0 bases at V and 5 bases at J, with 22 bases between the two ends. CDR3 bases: TGTGCCAGCAGTTACTCGAGGTCCCACCGGGGGTTCGGGGAGACCCAGTACTTC. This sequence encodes CASSYSRSHRGFGETQYF.

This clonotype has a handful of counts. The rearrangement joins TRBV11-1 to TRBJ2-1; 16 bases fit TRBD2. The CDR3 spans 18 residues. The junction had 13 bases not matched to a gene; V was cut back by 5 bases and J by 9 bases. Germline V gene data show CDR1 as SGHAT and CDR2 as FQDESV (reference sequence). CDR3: CASSRGTSGRAKECEQFF. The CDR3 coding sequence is TGTGCCAGCAGCCGAGGGACTAGCGGGAGGGCCAAGGAGTGTGAGCAGTTCTTC.

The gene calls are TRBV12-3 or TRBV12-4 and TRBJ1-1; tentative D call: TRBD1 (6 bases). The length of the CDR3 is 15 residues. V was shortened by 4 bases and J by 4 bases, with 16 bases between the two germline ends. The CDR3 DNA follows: TGTGCCAGCAGTTCTCCCTTTCAGGGGTCCACTGAAGCTTTCTTT. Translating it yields CASSSPFQGSTEAFF.

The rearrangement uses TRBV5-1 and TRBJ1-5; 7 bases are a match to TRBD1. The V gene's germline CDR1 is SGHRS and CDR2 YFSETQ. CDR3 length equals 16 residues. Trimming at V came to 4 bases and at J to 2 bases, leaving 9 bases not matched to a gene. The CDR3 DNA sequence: TGCGCCAGCAGCATCTACCCAGGGGGGGGCAATCAGCCCCAGCATTTT. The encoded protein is CASSIYPGGGNQPQHF.

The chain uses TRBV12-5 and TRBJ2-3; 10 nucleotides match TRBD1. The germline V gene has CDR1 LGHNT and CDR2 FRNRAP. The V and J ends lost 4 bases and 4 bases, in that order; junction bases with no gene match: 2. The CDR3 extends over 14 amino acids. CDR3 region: CASGSGQGADTQYF. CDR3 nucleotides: TGTGCTAGTGGTTCCGGACAGGGGGCAGATACGCAGTATTTT. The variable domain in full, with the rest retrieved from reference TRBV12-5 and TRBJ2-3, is DARVTQTPRHKVTEMGQEVTMRCQPILGHNTVFWYRQTMMQGLELLAYFRNRAPLDDSGMPKDRFSAEMPDATLATLKIQPSEPRDSAVYFCASGSGQGADTQYFGPGTRLTVL.

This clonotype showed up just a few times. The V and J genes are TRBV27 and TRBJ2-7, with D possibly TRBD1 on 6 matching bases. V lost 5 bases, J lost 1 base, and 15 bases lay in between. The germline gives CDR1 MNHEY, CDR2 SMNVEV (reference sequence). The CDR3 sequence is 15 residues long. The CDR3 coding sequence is TGTGCCAGCAGTCGCGGACAGTTTCCTTCCTACGAGCAGTACTTC. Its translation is CASSRGQFPSYEQYF.

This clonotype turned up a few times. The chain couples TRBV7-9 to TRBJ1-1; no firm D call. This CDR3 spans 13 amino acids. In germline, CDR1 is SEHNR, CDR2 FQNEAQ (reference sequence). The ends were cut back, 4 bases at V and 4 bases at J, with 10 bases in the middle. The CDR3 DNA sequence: TGTGCCAGCAGCTCGTCAGAAGCCACTGAAGCTTTCTTT. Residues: CASSSSEATEAFF. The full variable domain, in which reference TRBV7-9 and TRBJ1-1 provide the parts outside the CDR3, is DTGVSQNPRHKITKRGQNVTFRCDPISEHNRLYWYRQTLGQGPEFLTYFQNEAQLEKSRLLSDRFSAERPKGSFSTLEIQRTEQGDSAMYLCASSSSEATEAFFGQGTRLTVV.

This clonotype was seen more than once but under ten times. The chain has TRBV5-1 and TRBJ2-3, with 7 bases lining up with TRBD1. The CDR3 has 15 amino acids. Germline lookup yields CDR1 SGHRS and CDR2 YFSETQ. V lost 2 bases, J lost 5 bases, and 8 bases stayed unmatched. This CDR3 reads CASSFPPGGGDTQYF. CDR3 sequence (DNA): TGCGCCAGCAGCTTTCCACCAGGGGGTGGAGATACGCAGTATTTT.

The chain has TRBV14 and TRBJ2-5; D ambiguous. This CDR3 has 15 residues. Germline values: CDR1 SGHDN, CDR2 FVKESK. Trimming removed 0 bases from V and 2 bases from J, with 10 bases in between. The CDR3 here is CASSQDLGAQETQYF. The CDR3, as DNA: TGTGCCAGCAGCCAAGATCTCGGTGCGCAAGAGACCCAGTACTTC.

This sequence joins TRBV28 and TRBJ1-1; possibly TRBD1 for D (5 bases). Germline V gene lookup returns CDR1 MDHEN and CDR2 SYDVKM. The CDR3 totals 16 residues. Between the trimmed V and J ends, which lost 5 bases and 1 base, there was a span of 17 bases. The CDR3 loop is CASSRWMGDWNTEAFF. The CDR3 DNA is TGTGCCAGCAGTCGATGGATGGGGGATTGGAACACTGAAGCTTTCTTT. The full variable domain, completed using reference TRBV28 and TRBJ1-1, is DVKVTQSSRYLVKRTGEKVFLECVQDMDHENMFWYRQDPGLGLRLIYFSYDVKMKEKGDIPEGYSVSREKKERFSLILESASTNQTSMYLCASSRWMGDWNTEAFFGQGTRLTVV.

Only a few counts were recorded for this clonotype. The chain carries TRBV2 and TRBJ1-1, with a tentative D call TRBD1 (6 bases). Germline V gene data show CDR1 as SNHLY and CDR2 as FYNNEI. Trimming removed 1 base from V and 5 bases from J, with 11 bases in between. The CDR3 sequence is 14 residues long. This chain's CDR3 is CASSEGTGRTEAFF. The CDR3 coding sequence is TGTGCCAGCAGTGAAGGTACAGGGAGAACTGAAGCTTTCTTT.

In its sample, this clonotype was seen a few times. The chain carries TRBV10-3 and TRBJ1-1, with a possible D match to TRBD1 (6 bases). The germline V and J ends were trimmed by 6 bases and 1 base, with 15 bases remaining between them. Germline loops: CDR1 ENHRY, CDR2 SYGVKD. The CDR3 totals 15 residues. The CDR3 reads CAIRGSDSWNTEAFF. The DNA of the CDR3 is TGTGCCATCAGGGGCTCGGACAGCTGGAACACTGAAGCTTTCTTT.

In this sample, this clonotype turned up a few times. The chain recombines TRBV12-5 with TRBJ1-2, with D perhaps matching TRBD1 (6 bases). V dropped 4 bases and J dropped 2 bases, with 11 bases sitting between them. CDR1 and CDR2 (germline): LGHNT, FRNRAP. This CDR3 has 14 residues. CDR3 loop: CASGSPGQNYGYTF. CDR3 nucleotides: TGTGCTAGTGGTTCGCCCGGACAGAACTATGGCTACACCTTC.

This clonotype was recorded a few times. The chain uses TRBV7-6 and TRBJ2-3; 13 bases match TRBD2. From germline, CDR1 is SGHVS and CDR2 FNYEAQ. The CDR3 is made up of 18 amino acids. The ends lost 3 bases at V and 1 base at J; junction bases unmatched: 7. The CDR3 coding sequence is TGTGCCAGCAGCTTGGTGGGACTAGCGGGACTTGGCACAGATACGCAGTATTTT. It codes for CASSLVGLAGLGTDTQYF.

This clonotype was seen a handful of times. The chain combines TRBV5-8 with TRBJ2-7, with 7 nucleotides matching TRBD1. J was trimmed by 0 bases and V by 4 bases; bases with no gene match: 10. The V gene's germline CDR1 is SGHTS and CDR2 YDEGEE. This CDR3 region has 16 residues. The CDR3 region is CASSPRTGPYSYEQYF. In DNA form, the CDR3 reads TGTGCCAGCAGCCCCCGGACAGGACCTTACTCCTACGAGCAGTACTTC.